These 30 T cell receptor beta chains were all obtained from the same sample, sequenced in a study of blood T cell repertoires in COVID-19. TCRdb's table, derived via immunoSEQ multiplex PCR, lists solely in-frame clones and lacks some. Of 140,000 to 150,000 clones in the sample, approximately 80% are singletons; the top ten hold 7.5% to 9%. Sequenced: peripheral blood. These receptors all stem from a human donor in a cohort sampled during active COVID-19.

V usage is TRBV6-2 or TRBV6-3 and J usage is TRBJ1-5, with 7 bases aligning to TRBD1. V shed 1 base and J 2 bases; nucleotides not matched to a gene: 2. Germline V gene lookup returns CDR1 MNHEY and CDR2 SVGEGT. The CDR3 sequence is 15 residues long. CDR3 nucleotide sequence: TGTGCCAGCAGTTACTTTCAGGGGGGCAATCAGCCCCAGCATTTT. Protein sequence: CASSYFQGGNQPQHF.

The J gene is TRBJ2-7, the V gene TRBV3-1 (or the pseudogene TRBV3-2), with 11 bases fitting TRBD2. Trimming at V came to 1 base and at J to 0 bases, leaving 8 bases not matched to a gene. CDR3 length: 18 amino acids. Germline V CDR1 and CDR2: LGHDT, YNNKEL (reference sequence). CDR3 in DNA: TGTGCCAGCAGCCAAGCCGGGACTAGCGGCCCAAGCTCCTACGAGCAGTACTTC. Its protein product is CASSQAGTSGPSSYEQYF.

V is TRBV28 and J is TRBJ2-7, with TRBD1 identical over 10 bases. Germline CDR1 and CDR2: MDHEN and SYDVKM. With V trimmed by 7 bases and J by 2 bases, 8 bases remained unmatched. This CDR3 spans 15 amino acids. CDR3 bases: TGTGCCAGCAAACCAGACAGGGGGCAAACCTACGAGCAGTACTTC. Translation: CASKPDRGQTYEQYF.

The chain's CDR3 is CASSQEARMRQRAYEQYF. The CDR3 nucleotides read TGCGCCAGCAGCCAAGAGGCTCGAATGCGGCAAAGAGCCTACGAGCAGTACTTC. V gene TRBV4-1 combines with J gene TRBJ2-7; no clear D. The V end lost 0 bases, the J end lost 2 bases, and 20 bases lay between the germline ends. In germline, CDR1 is MGHRA, CDR2 YSYEKL. The CDR3 has 18 residues.

The gene calls are TRBV29-1 and TRBJ2-7; D might be TRBD1 (7 bases). The CDR3 extends over 13 amino acids. CDR1 SQVTM and CDR2 ANQGSEA come from the germline V gene. The V end was cut by 6 bases, the J end by 6 bases, with 18 bases between. DNA for the CDR3: TGCAGCGTCAGGGGGGTTGGGGACCCCGAGCAGTACTTC. Protein: CSVRGVGDPEQYF.

The genes are TRBV9 and TRBJ2-7; D is perhaps TRBD2 (7 bases). With 4 bases removed from V and 3 bases from J, the gap between germline ends came to 11 bases. CDR3 length: 13 residues. Germline V gene lookup returns CDR1 SGDLS and CDR2 YYNGEE. In nucleotides, the CDR3 is TGTGCCAGCAGCTCCGGGGGGCACTACGAGCAGTACTTC. Amino acid sequence: CASSSGGHYEQYF.

V and J are TRBV5-1 and TRBJ2-7, with TRBD2 identical over 11 bases. Trimming at V came to 4 bases and at J to 5 bases, leaving 8 bases not matched to a gene. Germline V gene data show CDR1 as SGHRS and CDR2 as YFSETQ. This CDR3 has 15 residues. The CDR3 spells CASSPFSGRENEQYF. The CDR3 coding sequence is TGCGCCAGCAGCCCATTTAGCGGGAGGGAAAACGAGCAGTACTTC.

This clone was picked up a small number of times. This chain links TRBV18 with TRBJ1-1; maybe TRBD1 (5 bases). The CDR3 has 17 amino acids. The germline V gene encodes CDR1 KGHSH and CDR2 LQKENI. V was trimmed by 0 bases and J by 1 base, leaving 15 bases between them. CDR3 loop: CASSPPTGSLQNTEAFF. The CDR3 DNA reads as TGTGCCAGCTCACCACCTACAGGTAGTCTTCAGAACACTGAAGCTTTCTTT. The full variable domain, with the rest looked up from reference TRBV18 and TRBJ1-1, is NAGVMQNPRHLVRRRGQEARLRCSPMKGHSHVYWYRQLPEEGLKFMVYLQKENIIDESGMPKERFSAEFPKEGPSILRIQQVVRGDSAAYFCASSPPTGSLQNTEAFFGQGTRLTVV.

The genes are TRBV5-4 and TRBJ2-7, with TRBD1 identical over 9 bases. V was clipped by 3 bases and J by 2 bases; unmatched bases: 6. There are 15 residues in the CDR3. Germline V gives CDR1 SGHNT, CDR2 YYREEE (reference sequence). CDR3 loop: CASSSRQGDAYEQYF. The CDR3 nucleotides are TGTGCCAGCAGCTCCAGACAGGGGGATGCCTACGAGCAGTACTTC.

The chain joins TRBV12-3 or TRBV12-4 to TRBJ2-1; D remains ambiguous. CDR3 size: 12 residues. The V and J ends lost 3 bases and 10 bases respectively, with 10 bases between them. The CDR3 is CASSFLELEQFF. CDR3 nucleotide sequence: TGTGCCAGCAGTTTTTTAGAACTCGAGCAGTTCTTC.

V usage is TRBV9 and J usage is TRBJ2-7; D not resolved. Germline CDR1 SGDLS, CDR2 YYNGEE. V shed 0 bases and J shed 3 bases, with 13 bases lying between them. The CDR3 runs 15 residues. The CDR3 bases are TGTGCCAGCAGCGTAGGCGCGACAAAGGACTACGAGCAGTACTTC. Protein product: CASSVGATKDYEQYF.

In nucleotides, the CDR3 is TGTGCCAGCACAGGGTACGAGCAGTACTTC. Amino acids: CASTGYEQYF. The chain links TRBV6-5 to TRBJ2-7; possibly TRBD1 for D (5 bases). V was shortened by 7 bases and J by 4 bases, with 5 bases between the two germline ends. This CDR3 comprises 10 residues. Germline V gives CDR1 MNHEY, CDR2 SVGAGI.

The V and J genes are TRBV7-2 and TRBJ1-4; D is possibly TRBD1 (6 bases). The germline V gene has CDR1 SGHTA and CDR2 FQGNSA. The CDR3 sequence is 13 residues long. The germline V and J ends were trimmed by 5 bases and 7 bases, with 11 bases remaining between them. The DNA for the CDR3 is TGTGCCAGCAGCCGGGACACTGGTGAAAAACTGTTTTTT. As protein: CASSRDTGEKLFF.

V is TRBV29-1 and J is TRBJ2-7, with D hard to call. The V end lost 7 bases, the J end lost 0 bases, and 16 bases lay between the germline ends. In germline, CDR1 is SQVTM, CDR2 ANQGSEA. There are 14 residues in the CDR3. CDR3 region: CSARPIDSSYEQYF. CDR3 DNA: TGCAGCGCCAGGCCCATTGATAGCTCCTACGAGCAGTACTTC.

The table lists this clone with a few counts. This chain joins TRBV28 and TRBJ2-7; 8 bases agree with TRBD2. With 3 bases clipped from V and 2 bases from J, the junction kept 6 bases outside the gene matches. Germline-derived CDR1 and CDR2 are MDHEN and SYDVKM. CDR3 length equals 15 residues. CDR3 in amino acids: CASSFYQRETYEQYF. Written as DNA, the CDR3 is TGTGCCAGCAGTTTTTACCAGCGGGAGACCTACGAGCAGTACTTC.

The chain recombines TRBV5-1 with TRBJ2-4; 8 nucleotides agree with TRBD1. Trimming took 4 bases from V and 6 from J; bases not matched to a gene: 12. Germline V gives CDR1 SGHRS, CDR2 YFSETQ. The CDR3 contains 16 residues. This chain's CDR3 is CASSLPGGAPGNIQYF. CDR3 bases: TGCGCCAGCAGCCTTCCAGGGGGCGCCCCCGGAAACATTCAGTACTTC.

This chain uses TRBV3-1 (or the pseudogene TRBV3-2) with TRBJ2-7; 7 bases agree with TRBD2. CDR1 is LGHDT, CDR2 YNNKEL, per germline (reference sequence). V lost 0 bases, J lost 2 bases, and 7 bases stayed unmatched. CDR3 length equals 16 residues. CDR3 coding DNA: TGTGCCAGCAGCCAAGAAGGAATAGCGGGCGCCTACGAGCAGTACTTC. This translates into CASSQEGIAGAYEQYF.

The J gene is TRBJ2-4, the V gene TRBV28, with TRBD1 matching 11 bases. CDR3 length equals 16 residues. Germline lookup yields CDR1 MDHEN and CDR2 SYDVKM. Germline trimming cut 2 bases from V and 4 bases from J; bases unmatched to any gene: 4. CDR3 DNA sequence: TGTGCCAGCAGTTTAGGGACAGGGGGGCCTAAAAACATTCAGTACTTC. Residues: CASSLGTGGPKNIQYF.

V and J are TRBV11-2 and TRBJ2-2; 7 nucleotides line up with TRBD1. Germline trimming cut 6 bases from V and 0 bases from J; bases unmatched to any gene: 4. The CDR3 is 15 amino acids. Germline V CDR1 and CDR2: SGHAT, FQNNGV. CDR3 amino acids: CASRKQGTNTGELFF. The CDR3 DNA follows: TGTGCCAGCAGGAAACAGGGGACGAACACCGGGGAGCTGTTTTTT.

V is TRBV4-3 and J is TRBJ2-3; weak D call: TRBD2 (6 bases). CDR1 is LGHNA and CDR2 is YSLEER in the germline V gene. The ends were cut back, 1 base at V and 1 base at J, with 6 bases in the middle. The CDR3 extends over 14 amino acids. The CDR3 DNA follows: TGCGCCAGCAGCCAAGCGGGAGGCACAGATACGCAGTATTTT. Amino acid sequence: CASSQAGGTDTQYF.

The chain recombines TRBV2 with TRBJ2-7; weak D call: TRBD1 (5 bases). Trimming took off 7 bases at V and 0 bases at J, with 13 bases between the two ends. Germline CDR1 and CDR2: SNHLY and FYNNEI. The CDR3 runs to 14 residues. The CDR3 DNA sequence: TGTGCCAGCACTAGGGAACAGGCCTCCTACGAGCAGTACTTC. Protein sequence: CASTREQASYEQYF.

The chain recombines TRBV7-2 with TRBJ2-1; D gene ambiguous. The V gene lost 5 bases and the J gene lost 5 bases, with 13 bases spanning the gap. From germline, CDR1 is SGHTA and CDR2 FQGNSA. The CDR3 runs to 14 residues. The DNA for the CDR3 is TGTGCCAGCAGCCTCGCCCGAGCCGACAATGAGCAGTTCTTC. Its protein is CASSLARADNEQFF.

This chain joins TRBV6-5 and TRBJ1-2, with D tentatively TRBD1 (6 bases). This CDR3 spans 15 amino acids. Germline CDR1 and CDR2: MNHEY and SVGAGI. V lost 5 bases to trimming and J lost 6 bases, with 19 bases between them. The CDR3 spells CASSRNRVPQNGYTF. The CDR3 DNA is TGTGCCAGCAGTCGGAACAGGGTCCCTCAGAATGGCTACACCTTC.

The rearrangement uses TRBV4-1 and TRBJ2-7, with D possibly matching TRBD1 (5 bases). The germline V gene has CDR1 MGHRA and CDR2 YSYEKL. The CDR3 length is 19 residues. Trimming left V 0 bases short and J 7 bases short, with 28 bases between. Here the CDR3 reads CASSQDFKGQGSSLREQYF. DNA for the CDR3: TGCGCCAGCAGCCAAGATTTTAAGGGTCAGGGAAGTTCGTTAAGGGAGCAGTACTTC.

The chain employs TRBV7-6 and TRBJ2-5; a possible D gene is TRBD2 (6 bases). CDR1 and CDR2 from the germline V gene are SGHVS and FNYEAQ. The CDR3 is 16 amino acids. V dropped 5 bases and J dropped 1 base, with 17 bases sitting between them. This CDR3 reads CASSPFSRGFQETQYF. CDR3 DNA: TGTGCCAGCAGCCCCTTTTCCCGGGGGTTCCAAGAGACCCAGTACTTC.

This chain joins TRBV28 and TRBJ2-5, with 7 bases matching TRBD1. V shed 6 bases, J shed 3 bases, and the junction held 4 bases outside the gene matches. Germline lookup yields CDR1 MDHEN and CDR2 SYDVKM. This CDR3 has 13 amino acids. CDR3 bases: TGTGCCAGCAGACTTCAGGGGGAAGAGACCCAGTACTTC. Its protein is CASRLQGEETQYF.

V is TRBV5-5 and J is TRBJ2-7; D is possibly TRBD1 (5 bases). The germline V gene encodes CDR1 SGHKS and CDR2 YYEKEE (reference sequence). V shed 1 base and J shed 3 bases, with 11 bases lying between them. This CDR3 has 14 residues. The CDR3 spells CASSLLAQGYEQYF. CDR3 nucleotide sequence: TGTGCCAGCAGCTTGTTAGCCCAGGGCTACGAGCAGTACTTC.

The chain links TRBV27 to TRBJ2-1; 7 bases line up with TRBD2. V lost 2 bases to trimming and J lost 5 bases; unmatched junction nucleotides: 6. CDR1 is MNHEY and CDR2 is SMNVEV in the germline V gene (reference sequence). There are 15 residues in the CDR3. The CDR3 spells CASSLRGLVNNEQFF. CDR3 bases: TGTGCCAGCAGTTTAAGAGGACTAGTCAACAATGAGCAGTTCTTC.

The rearrangement joins TRBV28 to TRBJ2-7, with 11 nucleotides matching TRBD2. Germline CDR1 and CDR2: MDHEN and SYDVKM. The ends lost 5 bases at V and 2 bases at J; junction bases unmatched: 5. This CDR3 comprises 15 residues. The CDR3 loop reads CASSRTSGGTYEQYF. The DNA of the CDR3 is TGTGCCAGCAGTCGCACTAGCGGGGGAACCTACGAGCAGTACTTC.

This rearrangement joins TRBV7-9 to TRBJ1-1; D not resolved. The V gene's germline CDR1 is SEHNR and CDR2 FQNEAQ (reference sequence). Trimming left V 1 base short and J 4 bases short, with 22 bases between. This CDR3 has 18 residues. The CDR3 spells CASSLEPSWAGTGTEAFF. The CDR3 DNA sequence: TGTGCCAGCAGCTTAGAGCCGAGCTGGGCGGGTACGGGCACTGAAGCTTTCTTT.